A selection of T cell receptor beta chains follows, all from one sample in a study of blood T cell repertoires in COVID-19. The assay was immunoSEQ multiplex PCR, and TCRdb's table has in-frame clones only and misses some. The sample lists roughly 45,000 clones, roughly 90% occurring once. Sequencing was performed on peripheral blood. These receptors were taken from a man in his fifties or sixties with active COVID-19. Both conserved end residues are trimmed from each CDR3. D genes are given only for firm matches.

D	J	V	CDR3
.	TRBJ1-2	TRBV3-1/TRBV3-2	ASSQVLSEGGAGYT
.	TRBJ2-7	TRBV5-6	ASSLGWSPGGSYEQY
TRBD2	TRBJ2-1	TRBV24-1	ATSDLVLRLAGGSYNEQF
TRBD1	TRBJ2-7	TRBV27	ASTRGQGSYEQY
TRBD2	TRBJ2-1	TRBV7-3	ASSLSRVAGGNEQF
TRBD1	TRBJ1-2	TRBV2	ASSEGWGIQGAGYGYT
TRBD1	TRBJ2-5	TRBV28	ASIDRARGTQY
TRBD1	TRBJ2-7	TRBV24-1	ATSDLLGTGWDYLYEQY
.	TRBJ1-1	TRBV2	ASSGTANTEAF
.	TRBJ1-5	TRBV28	ASSLFSGRKNQPQH
.	TRBJ1-5	TRBV3-1/TRBV3-2	ASSQGYYQPQH
TRBD2	TRBJ2-1	TRBV20-1	SASPASGYNEQF
.	TRBJ2-2	TRBV30	AWSPGVGSNTGELF
TRBD1	TRBJ1-5	TRBV4-3	ASSHDVTGGQPQH
.	TRBJ1-6	TRBV5-6	ASRPLHLNSPLH
.	TRBJ2-2	TRBV20-1	SASLQNRGELF
.	TRBJ1-5	TRBV6-2/TRBV6-3	ASTPGRDQPQH
.	TRBJ2-7	TRBV4-2	ASSQDPRGYEQY
.	TRBJ2-1	TRBV15	ATSRGYTRVSSYNEQF
.	TRBJ1-5	TRBV29-1	SVESGSGGNQPQH
.	TRBJ1-3	TRBV18	ASSPSRRGAGNTIY
.	TRBJ2-1	TRBV12-2	ASRLLVGERNEQF
TRBD1	TRBJ1-1	TRBV12-5	ASGKAGTANPNTEAF
.	TRBJ1-3	TRBV6-6	ASSYPTGFGNTIY
.	TRBJ1-1	TRBV7-3	ASSAGSNTEAF
.	TRBJ1-2	TRBV28	ASSFNYGYT
.	TRBJ2-2	TRBV30	AWSPSGEGELF